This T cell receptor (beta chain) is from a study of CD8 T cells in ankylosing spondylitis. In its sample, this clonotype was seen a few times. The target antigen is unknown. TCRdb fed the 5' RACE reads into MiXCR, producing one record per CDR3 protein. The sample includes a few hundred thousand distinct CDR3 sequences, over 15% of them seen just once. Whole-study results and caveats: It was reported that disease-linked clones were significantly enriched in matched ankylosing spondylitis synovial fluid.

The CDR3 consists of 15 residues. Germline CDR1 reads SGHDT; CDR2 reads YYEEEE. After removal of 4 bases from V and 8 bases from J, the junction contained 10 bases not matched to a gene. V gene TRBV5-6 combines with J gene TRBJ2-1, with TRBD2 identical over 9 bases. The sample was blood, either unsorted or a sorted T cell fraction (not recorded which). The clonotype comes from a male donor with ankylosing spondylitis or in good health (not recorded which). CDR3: CASSIIAGEMDEQFF. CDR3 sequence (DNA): TGTGCCAGCAGCATAATAGCGGGAGAGATGGATGAGCAGTTCTTC.